The clone carrying this TCR beta chain has ten or more counts. The data originate from a study of T cells in Graves' hyperthyroidism and ophthalmopathy. Germline values: CDR1 KGHDR, CDR2 SFDVKD. The V and J ends lost 4 bases and 4 bases respectively, with 3 bases between them. The CDR3 is made up of 11 amino acids. Amplification targeted TCR beta CDR3 regions from RNA transcripts. With the HTBI primer set, the TCR CDR3 went through a first round of RT-PCR. TCRdb re-analysed the multiplex PCR reads in MiXCR, keeping a single row per CDR3 protein. This table holds fewer than 550,000 distinct CDR3 sequences, approximately 14% found once.

This chain uses TRBV24-1 with TRBJ2-5; D gene uncertain. The sample taken for sequencing was blood. This clonotype was obtained from a woman aged 18-29 years with Graves' hyperthyroidism. The CDR3 spells CATSESETQYF. CDR3 DNA: TGTGCCACCAGTGAGTCAGAGACCCAGTACTTC.